The T cell receptor beta chain described here comes from a study of Graves' ophthalmopathy and Graves' hyperthyroidism. About the study: Investigators collected peripheral blood at initial diagnosis, before any treatment was given. Whole-study findings and limits: As the model predicted ophthalmopathy progression, it achieved a sensitivity of 70% to 71% and a specificity of approximately 72%.

Other autoimmune diseases, uncontrolled infections, pregnancy or lactation excluded patients from enrollment. The authors diagnosed from clinical symptoms, serum thyroxine, TRAb, thyroid ultrasound and orbital computed tomography. CDR3 regions of TCR beta were amplified from RNA transcripts. The library came from an HTBI-primed first-round RT-PCR and a second-round multiplex PCR. One entry per CDR3 protein, called by TCRdb with MiXCR from the multiplex PCR reads. The sample includes nearly 400,000 distinct CDR3 sequences, roughly 18% of them seen just once. This clonotype was detected once. Its antigen is unknown. V lost 3 bases to trimming and J lost 4 bases, with 14 bases between them. The CDR3 extends over 16 amino acids. Germline V gene sequence: CDR1 KGHDR, CDR2 SFDVKD.

The TCR sequence derives from a woman younger than 30 with Graves' ophthalmopathy. The specimen sequenced was peripheral blood. J is TRBJ2-2 and V is TRBV24-1; maybe TRBD2 (6 bases). The DNA of the CDR3 is TGTGCCACCAGTGATGTCGGAGGGCTCGCCACCGGGGAGCTGTTTTTT. Amino acid sequence: CATSDVGGLATGELFF.